Below are 6 T cell receptor beta chains sequenced from a single sample in a study of blood T cell repertoires in COVID-19. Assay: immunoSEQ multiplex PCR; the TCRdb copy retains only in-frame clones and omits some. The data contain about 80,000 clones, approximately 80% of them singletons. The sequenced material came from peripheral blood. All receptors come from a woman aged 65 to 85 with acute or convalescent COVID-19.

The J gene is TRBJ2-1, the V gene TRBV2, with a weak D call TRBD2 (5 bases). Per germline, CDR1 SNHLY and CDR2 FYNNEI. Trimming removed 5 bases at V and 8 bases at J, with 10 bases between. The CDR3 is made up of 12 amino acids. CDR3 residues: CASSPSSYEQFF. In DNA, the CDR3 is TGTGCCAGCAGTCCATCTAGCTATGAGCAGTTCTTC.

The gene calls are TRBV5-6 and TRBJ1-2; perhaps TRBD1 as D (6 bases). Germline V gene lookup returns CDR1 SGHDT and CDR2 YYEEEE. Trimming took 2 bases from V and 1 from J, leaving 9 bases between them. The CDR3 contains 14 residues. The DNA for the CDR3 is TGTGCCAGCAGCTTAGGCAGGGGTAACTATGGCTACACCTTC. Its translation is CASSLGRGNYGYTF.

The chain carries TRBV28 and TRBJ2-1; the D gene is possibly TRBD2 (6 bases). Germline loops: CDR1 MDHEN, CDR2 SYDVKM. Trimming removed 9 bases from V and 0 bases from J, with 12 bases in between. The CDR3 is made up of 14 amino acids. CDR3 sequence reads: CASKAGISYNEQFF. The CDR3 bases are TGTGCCAGTAAAGCGGGCATCTCCTACAATGAGCAGTTCTTC.

This clone has a handful of counts. The chain is built from TRBV2 and TRBJ1-2, with D maybe TRBD1 (6 bases). Germline loops: CDR1 SNHLY, CDR2 FYNNEI. The CDR3 extends over 13 amino acids. Trimming took off 4 bases at V and 6 bases at J, with 12 bases between the two ends. The CDR3, as DNA: TGTGCCAGCAGTGGACAGGCGTTCCATGGCTACACCTTC. It is translated as CASSGQAFHGYTF. Drawing the rest from reference TRBV2 and TRBJ1-2, the complete variable domain is EPEVTQTPSHQVTQMGQEVILRCVPISNHLYFYWYRQILGQKVEFLVSFYNNEISEKSEIFDDQFSVERPDGSNFTLKIRSTKLEDSAMYFCASSGQAFHGYTFGSGTRLTVV.

The chain links TRBV5-8 to TRBJ1-2; 7 nucleotides align to TRBD1. Germline CDR1 SGHTS, CDR2 YDEGEE. With 2 bases clipped from V and 2 bases from J, the junction kept 6 bases outside the gene matches. The CDR3 is made up of 15 amino acids. As DNA, the CDR3 is TGTGCCAGCAGCTTCCCGGACAGGCGGAACTATGGCTACACCTTC. Its protein is CASSFPDRRNYGYTF.

This sequence joins TRBV6-5 and TRBJ1-6; no definite D call. Germline lookup yields CDR1 MNHEY and CDR2 SVGAGI. The CDR3 loop spans 13 amino acids. Trimming removed 4 bases from V and 6 bases from J, with 7 bases in between. The CDR3 DNA is TGTGCCAGCAGTTTGGCAACTAATTCACCCCTCCACTTT. It specifies CASSLATNSPLHF.